The clone carrying this T cell receptor (beta chain) showed up just a few times. Its specificity is unknown. No cell sorting was done before RNA was extracted from the tissue. Distant lung tissue was collected more than 3 cm away from the tumor edge. CDR1 is MNHNY, CDR2 SVGAGI, per germline (reference sequence). The V end was cut by 7 bases, the J end by 4 bases, with 24 bases between. This CDR3 is 17 amino acids long. This sample was taken from a study of tumor and adjacent non-tumor tissue in lung cancer. Broader study findings: Significantly higher TCR diversity was found in tumor than normal lung.

The library came from three nested PCR rounds adapted from ARM-PCR protocols. TCRdb fed the multiplex PCR reads into MiXCR, producing one record per CDR3 protein. Among about 75,000 distinct CDR3 sequences, around 70% were seen once, and the ten largest hold about 27%. Input material: distant non-tumor lung tissue. This chain links TRBV6-6 with TRBJ2-3; D might be TRBD2 (5 bases). The sequence came from a woman in her fifties or sixties with non-small cell lung cancer. The CDR3 loop is CASNTPGLLEIPDTQYF. CDR3 nucleotide sequence: TGTGCCAGCAATACGCCCGGACTTCTAGAAATTCCAGATACGCAGTATTTT.